The clone carrying this TCR beta chain was counted once. No antigen is known for it. Other DNA sequences of this sample code for an identical CDR3. This sample was included in a study of cytomegalovirus exposure and HLA in healthy donors. The study, taken as a whole, reports: Later analysis suggested links between common viral pathogens and several top significant clusters.

PCR used 60 Vbeta primers and 13 Jbeta primers. Only in-frame clones appear in the TCRdb table, and some are missing; sequencing was by immunoSEQ multiplex PCR. The sample has about 190,000 clones, about 85% seen once. The clonotype originates from a woman between 45 and 65 years old in good health and CMV-seronegative. Sequencing was carried out using PBMCs.

The CDR3 bases are TGTGCCAGCAGCCCCAGTGGCTATGGCTACACCTTC. It encodes CASSPSGYGYTF. V and J are TRBV6-5 and TRBJ1-2; D not resolved. V was trimmed by 6 bases and J by 4 bases, leaving 9 bases between them. Germline V CDR1 and CDR2: MNHEY, SVGAGI. The CDR3 has 12 residues.